Listed below are T cell receptor beta chains from one sample, sequenced in a study of T-cell reconstitution after alpha-beta-depleted transplantation in children. TCRdb re-called the PCR reads with MiXCR, one entry per CDR3 protein. This sample has hundreds of thousands of distinct CDR3 sequences, with under 15% found just once. Sample: PBMCs, taken before TCRalphabeta/CD19-depleted stem cell transplant. Receptors were obtained from a girl aged 2-10 years with congenital amegakaryocytic thrombocytopenia, due to receive a stem cell transplant. Both conserved end residues are trimmed from each CDR3. Each record gives: CDR3 protein, V gene, J gene.

ASSWGQLYEQY	TRBV5-1	TRBJ2-7
SVDGLAGSSYNEQF	TRBV29-1	TRBJ2-1
SAPASGTDTQY	TRBV20-1	TRBJ2-3
ASSLSSYNSPLH	TRBV7-6	TRBJ1-6
ASSYLAGVSYNEQF	TRBV7-9	TRBJ2-1
ASSLFRGTTEAF	TRBV11-2	TRBJ1-1
ASNELAKNIQY	TRBV2	TRBJ2-4
SAREGRFSDGTSGYEQY	TRBV20-1	TRBJ2-7
ASSYGRKPDTQY	TRBV6-5	TRBJ2-3
ASSILTGMNTEAF	TRBV5-1	TRBJ1-1
ASSEWLAGGQKF	TRBV6-1	TRBJ2-1
AWSVGAGAGETQY	TRBV30	TRBJ2-5
ASSLFAAERRNTIY	TRBV5-1	TRBJ1-3
ASSPTRLSGGNEQF	TRBV7-8	TRBJ2-1
ASSLSAAGGLTDTQY	TRBV28	TRBJ2-3
SARRAGVTSREQF	TRBV20-1	TRBJ2-1
ASSHFGSGRRDEQF	TRBV3-1	TRBJ2-1
QVRTAYEQY	TRBV20-1	TRBJ2-7
ASSLNGNTIY	TRBV7-2	TRBJ1-3
AWSVLVEPAYYGYT	TRBV30	TRBJ1-2
SVSGYNEQY	TRBV29-1	TRBJ2-7
ASSFSGTATYEQY	TRBV12-3/TRBV12-4	TRBJ2-7
ASRELSGKAFEQY	TRBV6-1	TRBJ2-7
ASSLSASDTQY	TRBV28	TRBJ2-3
ASRTGQFYEQY	TRBV6-1	TRBJ2-7
ASSYRMTGEMNTEAF	TRBV5-1	TRBJ1-1
ASSKEPRTGNQPQH	TRBV5-1	TRBJ1-5
ASSFLAGGNYEQY	TRBV7-9	TRBJ2-7
ASSAGLSNQPQH	TRBV10-2	TRBJ1-5
ASSYIGLAGGKDEQF	TRBV6-5	TRBJ2-1
ASTPYGGKGYT	TRBV27	TRBJ1-2
ASSLRLAGNGYEQF	TRBV5-1	TRBJ2-1
ASSYPDRLGTQY	TRBV6-5	TRBJ2-5
ASSLIGSSEGGPNEQF	TRBV7-3	TRBJ2-1
ASSSEGLGTSSYEQY	TRBV7-2	TRBJ2-7
ASSLGQSNYGYT	TRBV5-1	TRBJ1-2
ASSLGYRLAATGNEQF	TRBV12-3/TRBV12-4	TRBJ2-1
ASNLSSGRRTRNEQF	TRBV5-1	TRBJ2-1
ASNLVGEGANSPLH	TRBV6-1	TRBJ1-6
SARGITTGNEQF	TRBV20-1	TRBJ2-1
ATGSNRGPEQF	TRBV24-1	TRBJ2-1
SVTPGLLAETQY	TRBV29-1	TRBJ2-5
SAKGEGGKVSGANVLT	TRBV20-1	TRBJ2-6
ASSTSGRAETQY	TRBV12-3/TRBV12-4	TRBJ2-5
ASSYSGLKIKPGYEQY	TRBV6-5	TRBJ2-7
ASGNKEYNEQF	TRBV12-3/TRBV12-4	TRBJ2-1
SVEGVLAGPHYNEQF	TRBV29-1	TRBJ2-1
ASSLEKGTSGRIPYEQY	TRBV12-3/TRBV12-4	TRBJ2-7
ASSSPTVGGSYVADTQY	TRBV11-2	TRBJ2-3
ASSEYTGIETQY	TRBV6-1	TRBJ2-5